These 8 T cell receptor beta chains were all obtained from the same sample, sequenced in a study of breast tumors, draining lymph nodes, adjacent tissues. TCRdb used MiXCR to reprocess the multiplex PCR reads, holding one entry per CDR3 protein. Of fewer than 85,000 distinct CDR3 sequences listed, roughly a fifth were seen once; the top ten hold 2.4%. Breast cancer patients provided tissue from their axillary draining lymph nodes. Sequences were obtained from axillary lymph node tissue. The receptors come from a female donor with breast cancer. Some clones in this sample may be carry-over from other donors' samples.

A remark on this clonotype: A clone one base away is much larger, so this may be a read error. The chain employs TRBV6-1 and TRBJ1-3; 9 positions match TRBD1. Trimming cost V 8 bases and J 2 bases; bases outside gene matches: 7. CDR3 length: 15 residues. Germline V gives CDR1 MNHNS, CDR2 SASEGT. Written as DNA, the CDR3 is TGTGCCAGCGGACGGACAGGGGACACTGGAAACACCATATATTTT. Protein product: CASGRTGDTGNTIYF.

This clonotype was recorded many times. The CDR3 is CASSLAGGLAGGTGELFF. CDR3 DNA: TGTGCCAGCAGCTTAGCGGGCGGACTAGCGGGAGGCACCGGGGAGCTGTTTTTT. The J gene is TRBJ2-2, the V gene TRBV7-9; 14 positions match TRBD2. Losses at the gene ends were 0 bases for V and 4 bases for J; bases not matched to a gene: 4. There are 18 residues in the CDR3. The germline gives CDR1 SEHNR, CDR2 FQNEAQ (reference sequence).

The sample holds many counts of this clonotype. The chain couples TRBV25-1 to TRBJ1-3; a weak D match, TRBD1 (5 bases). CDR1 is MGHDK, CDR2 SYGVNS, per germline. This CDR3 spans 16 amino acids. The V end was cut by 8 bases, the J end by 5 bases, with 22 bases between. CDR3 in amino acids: CASGERGGPPRNTIYF. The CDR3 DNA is TGTGCCAGCGGAGAAAGGGGAGGACCTCCGAGAAACACCATATATTTT.

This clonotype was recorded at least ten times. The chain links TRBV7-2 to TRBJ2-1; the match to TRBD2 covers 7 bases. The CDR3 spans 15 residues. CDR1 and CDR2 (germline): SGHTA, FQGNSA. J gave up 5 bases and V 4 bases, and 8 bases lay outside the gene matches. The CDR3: CASSSVAGLHNEQFF. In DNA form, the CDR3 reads TGTGCCAGCAGCTCCGTAGCGGGCCTCCACAATGAGCAGTTCTTC.

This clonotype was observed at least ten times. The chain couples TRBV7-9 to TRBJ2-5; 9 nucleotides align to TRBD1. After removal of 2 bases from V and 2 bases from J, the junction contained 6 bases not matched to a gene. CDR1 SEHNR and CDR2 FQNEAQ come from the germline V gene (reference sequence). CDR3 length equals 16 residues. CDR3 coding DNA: TGTGCCAGCAGCTTATGGGGACAGGGCGTACAAGAGACCCAGTACTTC. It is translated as CASSLWGQGVQETQYF.

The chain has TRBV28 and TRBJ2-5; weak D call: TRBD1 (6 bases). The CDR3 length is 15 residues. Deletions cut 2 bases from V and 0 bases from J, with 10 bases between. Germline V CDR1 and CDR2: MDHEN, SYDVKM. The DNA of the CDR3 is TGTGCCAGCAGTTTACCTGGGACAAACCAAGAGACCCAGTACTTC. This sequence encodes CASSLPGTNQETQYF.

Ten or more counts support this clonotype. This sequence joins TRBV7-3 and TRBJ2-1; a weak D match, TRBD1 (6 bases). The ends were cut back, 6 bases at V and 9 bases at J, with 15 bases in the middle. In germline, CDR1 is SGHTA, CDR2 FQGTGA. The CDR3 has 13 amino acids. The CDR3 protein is CASSPATGSEQFF. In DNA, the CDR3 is TGTGCCAGCAGTCCCGCCACAGGGTCTGAGCAGTTCTTC.

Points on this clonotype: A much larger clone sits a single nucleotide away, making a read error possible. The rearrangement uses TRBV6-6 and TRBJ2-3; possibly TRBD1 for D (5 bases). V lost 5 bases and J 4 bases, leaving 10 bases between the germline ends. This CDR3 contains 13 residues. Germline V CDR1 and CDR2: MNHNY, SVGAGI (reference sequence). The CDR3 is CASSHQGADTQYF. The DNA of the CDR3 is TGTGCCAGCAGTCACCAAGGGGCAGATACGCAGTATTTT.